This T cell receptor beta chain appears in the sequencing data of a study of cytomegalovirus exposure and HLA in healthy donors. Study-wide findings and caveats: Later on, a genetic analysis was performed. It linked a missense variant in DCLRE1C with V- and J-gene trimming of TCR beta. The study labeled 164 TCR beta chains cytomegalovirus-associated.

Researchers ran the PCR with 60 Vbeta and 13 Jbeta primers. Using immunoSEQ multiplex PCR, the repertoire was profiled, and TCRdb retains in-frame clones only, with some absent. Of 75,000 to 100,000 clones detected, roughly four fifths appear once; the ten largest clones hold roughly 5%. CDR1 and CDR2 (germline): SGHRS, YFSETQ. The CDR3 runs to 15 residues. Trimming removed 4 bases from V and 1 base from J; junction bases left unmatched: 4. Concerning this clone: Its antigen is not identified.

The chain links TRBV5-1 to TRBJ1-5, with 8 bases matching TRBD1. The sequenced sample was PBMCs. This receptor was identified in a man aged 35 to 55 in good health and CMV-seropositive. The CDR3 nucleotides read TGCGCCAGCAGCACCCAGGGGGCAAGCAATCAGCCCCAGCATTTT. Protein product: CASSTQGASNQPQHF.